Listed here are 23 T cell receptor beta chains from one sample, sequenced in a study of a mutant IDH1 vaccine in newly diagnosed glioma. The time point is: baseline, week 1 (first vaccination visit). The treatment was: pre-vaccination baseline after standard-of-care therapy. Measured with immunoSEQ multiplex PCR; TCRdb has only the in-frame clones, and not every one. The sample carries roughly 38,000 clones, about nine tenths recorded once. The sequencing here drew on PBMCs, taken from a glioma patient treated with radiotherapy, temozolomide or both. These receptors were obtained from a man younger than 30 with glioma.

This chain connects TRBV9 to TRBJ2-1; tentatively, D is TRBD1 (6 bases). Trimming took 0 bases from V and 5 from J, leaving 12 bases between them. Germline V CDR1 and CDR2: SGDLS, YYNGEE. The CDR3 spans 15 residues. CDR3 loop: CASSVDWTENNEQFF. In DNA form, the CDR3 reads TGTGCCAGCAGCGTAGACTGGACAGAGAACAATGAGCAGTTCTTC.

The gene calls are TRBV18 and TRBJ1-5; D remains ambiguous. The CDR3 contains 14 residues. Germline-derived CDR1 and CDR2 are KGHSH and LQKENI. Trimming took 2 bases from V and 0 from J, leaving 5 bases between them. As DNA, the CDR3 is TGTGCCAGCTCACCAGAGGGTAGCAATCAGCCCCAGCATTTT. Translated, it gives CASSPEGSNQPQHF.

The chain joins TRBV5-1 to TRBJ1-2; D may be TRBD1 (6 bases). This CDR3 has 14 residues. In germline, CDR1 is SGHRS, CDR2 YFSETQ. V was shortened by 0 bases and J by 2 bases, with 8 bases between the two germline ends. CDR3 DNA sequence: TGCGCCAGCAGCTTGGGAGGGACAAACTATGGCTACACCTTC. Protein product: CASSLGGTNYGYTF.

The chain carries TRBV27 and TRBJ1-1, with D tentatively TRBD1 (5 bases). V was shortened by 4 bases and J by 4 bases, with 10 bases between the two germline ends. The CDR3 is 13 amino acids. Per the germline V gene, CDR1 is MNHEY and CDR2 is SMNVEV (reference sequence). The CDR3 is CASSYQGGTEAFF. The CDR3 nucleotides are TGTGCCAGCAGTTATCAGGGCGGCACTGAAGCTTTCTTT.

This CDR3 reads CASSVDPQGNTGELFF. CDR3 in DNA: TGTGCCAGCAGCGTAGATCCCCAGGGGAACACCGGGGAGCTGTTTTTT. The J gene is TRBJ2-2, the V gene TRBV9, with a weak D call TRBD1 (5 bases). The ends were cut back, 0 bases at V and 1 base at J, with 10 bases in the middle. CDR3 size: 16 residues. Germline CDR1 is SGDLS and CDR2 is YYNGEE. Combining the CDR3 with reference TRBV9 and TRBJ2-2 gives the whole variable domain DSGVTQTPKHLITATGQRVTLRCSPRSGDLSVYWYQQSLDQGLQFLIQYYNGEERAKGNILERFSAQQFPDLHSELNLSSLELGDSALYFCASSVDPQGNTGELFFGEGSRLTVL.

This chain uses TRBV10-3 with TRBJ1-1, with D unclear. Deletions cut 3 bases from V and 4 bases from J, with 9 bases between. Looked up from germline, CDR1 is ENHRY and CDR2 is SYGVKD. The CDR3 is made up of 13 amino acids. The CDR3 sequence: CAISDSDATEAFF. For the CDR3, the DNA is TGTGCCATCAGTGACTCGGATGCCACTGAAGCTTTCTTT.

The gene calls are TRBV19 and TRBJ1-1; no clear D. The CDR3 is 14 residues long. Germline CDR1 is LNHDA and CDR2 is SQIVND (reference sequence). Between the trimmed V and J ends, which lost 5 bases and 6 bases, there was a span of 16 bases. CDR3 sequence reads: CASSPDFTRAEAFF. As DNA, the CDR3 is TGTGCCAGTAGTCCGGATTTTACGAGGGCTGAAGCTTTCTTT.

The gene calls are TRBV6-1 and TRBJ2-7, with D perhaps matching TRBD1 or TRBD2 (5 bases each). In germline, CDR1 is MNHNS, CDR2 SASEGT. There are 15 residues in the CDR3. V was trimmed by 8 bases and J by 2 bases, leaving 19 bases between them. The CDR3 sequence: CASQAGASVAYEQYF. DNA of the CDR3: TGTGCCAGCCAAGCCGGGGCGTCTGTGGCCTACGAGCAGTACTTC.

The CDR3 nucleotides read TGCGCCAGCAGCCAAGAGGGTACCAGTTCCCTCTACGAGCAGTACTTC. Translating gives CASSQEGTSSLYEQYF. This rearrangement joins TRBV4-3 to TRBJ2-7; D gene unclear. Trimming shortened V by 0 bases and J by 3 bases, and 15 bases separated the two germline ends. CDR1 is LGHNA, CDR2 YSLEER, per germline. The CDR3 totals 16 residues.

This clone was seen only once. The V gene is TRBV4-3, the J gene TRBJ1-1, with a possible D match to TRBD1 (5 bases). Trimming removed 4 bases at V and 4 bases at J, with 19 bases between. Germline values: CDR1 LGHNA, CDR2 YSLEER. This CDR3 has 16 amino acids. CDR3 sequence reads: CASSPGSGRVATEAFF. The CDR3 region has the DNA TGCGCCAGCAGCCCGGGGTCAGGGCGTGTGGCCACTGAAGCTTTCTTT.

This clone was observed a single time. The V and J genes are TRBV28 and TRBJ1-1; D unclear. Trimming left V 3 bases short and J 8 bases short, with 16 bases between. CDR3 length: 14 amino acids. From germline, CDR1 is MDHEN and CDR2 SYDVKM. The CDR3 nucleotides are TGTGCCAGCAGTTTTCGTTCGGGGAGGAACGAAGCTTTCTTT. It is translated as CASSFRSGRNEAFF.

The chain carries TRBV28 and TRBJ1-6; D is ambiguous. Per germline, CDR1 MDHEN and CDR2 SYDVKM. V lost 6 bases and J lost 5, with 14 bases in between. The CDR3 runs to 15 residues. This CDR3 is CASRLLGLNNSPLHF. DNA of the CDR3: TGTGCCAGCAGGCTACTCGGACTAAATAATTCACCCCTCCACTTT.

The chain has TRBV7-9 and TRBJ1-2; TRBD1 might be the D (6 bases). There are 14 residues in the CDR3. The V gene's germline CDR1 is SEHNR and CDR2 FQNEAQ (reference sequence). Trimming removed 0 bases from V and 8 bases from J, with 13 bases in between. In DNA, the CDR3 is TGTGCCAGCAGCTTAGCCGCCAGGACAGACGGCTACACCTTC. This sequence encodes CASSLAARTDGYTF.

This sequence joins TRBV20-1 and TRBJ1-1, with 7 bases fitting TRBD1. This CDR3 is built from 11 residues. Germline trimming cut 5 bases from V and 7 bases from J; bases unmatched to any gene: 4. Germline CDR1 DFQATT, CDR2 SNEGSKA (reference sequence). The CDR3 reads CSAQGVDEAFF. The CDR3 DNA reads TGCAGTGCTCAGGGGGTGGATGAAGCTTTCTTT.

This chain uses TRBV19 with TRBJ1-5; no reliable D call. CDR3 length equals 14 residues. Trimming left V 6 bases short and J 0 bases short, with 9 bases between. The germline V gene has CDR1 LNHDA and CDR2 SQIVND (reference sequence). CDR3 amino acids: CASRGRYSNQPQHF. The CDR3 nucleotides are TGTGCCAGTAGAGGACGGTATAGCAATCAGCCCCAGCATTTT. Filled out from reference TRBV19 and TRBJ1-5, the complete variable domain reads DGGITQSPKYLFRKEGQNVTLSCEQNLNHDAMYWYRQDPGQGLRLIYYSQIVNDFQKGDIAEGYSVSREKKESFPLTVTSAQKNPTAFYLCASRGRYSNQPQHFGDGTRLSIL.

This chain links TRBV10-3 with TRBJ2-5, with D possibly called TRBD1 or TRBD2 (5 bases each). The germline V gene encodes CDR1 ENHRY and CDR2 SYGVKD. Deletions cut 0 bases from V and 10 bases from J, with 12 bases between. The CDR3 runs 13 residues. The CDR3 is CAISESSRDRQYF. In DNA, the CDR3 is TGTGCCATCAGTGAGTCGAGTCGGGACCGCCAGTACTTC.

V gene TRBV7-9 combines with J gene TRBJ2-5, with D maybe TRBD2 (5 bases). Germline CDR1 is SEHNR and CDR2 is FQNEAQ (reference sequence). V dropped 6 bases and J dropped 2 bases, with 10 bases sitting between them. The CDR3 sequence is 13 residues long. In DNA form, the CDR3 reads TGTGCCAGCAGTCACCCGGGGCAAGAGACCCAGTACTTC. Its translation is CASSHPGQETQYF.

V is TRBV23-1 and J is TRBJ2-2; D may be TRBD1 (5 bases). TRBV23-1 is known as an ORF, though its function is uncertain. This CDR3 spans 20 amino acids. V lost 3 bases, J lost 0 bases, and 23 bases lay in between. The CDR3 bases are TGCGCCAGCAGTCACAATCCCCCTTGGATAGGGGCCCCGAACACCGGGGAGCTGTTTTTT. Translating it yields CASSHNPPWIGAPNTGELFF.

This chain connects TRBV6-5 to TRBJ1-1; TRBD1 aligns across 7 bases. Losses at the gene ends were 4 bases for V and 0 bases for J; bases not matched to a gene: 5. CDR1 and CDR2 from the germline V gene are MNHEY and SVGAGI. CDR3 length: 15 residues. CDR3 sequence (DNA): TGTGCCAGCAGTTTCCGGGACAGTATGAACACTGAAGCTTTCTTT. Amino acid sequence: CASSFRDSMNTEAFF.

This clone was counted once. The genes are TRBV7-8 and TRBJ2-2; TRBD1 matches at 7 bases. The trim removed 5 bases at V and 4 bases at J, leaving 7 bases unmatched. The CDR3 runs 15 residues. Per germline, CDR1 SGHVS and CDR2 FQNEAQ. The DNA for the CDR3 is TGTGCCAGCAGCCCATGGACAGGCCTCACCGGGGAGCTGTTTTTT. This codes for CASSPWTGLTGELFF.

This rearrangement joins TRBV5-1 to TRBJ1-2; D ambiguous. Trimming left V 0 bases short and J 6 bases short, with 6 bases between. Germline V gene data show CDR1 as SGHRS and CDR2 as YFSETQ. CDR3 size: 12 residues. The DNA of the CDR3 is TGCGCCAGCAGCTTGGGTATGGATGGCTACACCTTC. This translates into CASSLGMDGYTF. Supplemented by reference TRBV5-1 and TRBJ1-2, the full variable domain reads KAGVTQTPRYLIKTRGQQVTLSCSPISGHRSVSWYQQTPGQGLQFLFEYFSETQRNKGNFPGRFSGRQFSNSRSEMNVSTLELGDSALYLCASSLGMDGYTFGSGTRLTVV.

The chain employs TRBV28 and TRBJ1-5; maybe TRBD1 (5 bases). CDR3 length equals 14 residues. Trimming removed 5 bases at V and 3 bases at J, with 11 bases between. Germline-derived CDR1 and CDR2 are MDHEN and SYDVKM. The CDR3 DNA reads TGTGCCAGCAGTAGAAGACAGTCCAATCAGCCCCAGCATTTT. It yields the protein CASSRRQSNQPQHF.

This chain uses TRBV11-3 with TRBJ2-2; 10 bases fit TRBD1. CDR1 SGHNT and CDR2 YENEEA come from the germline V gene. The junction had 3 bases not matched to a gene; V was cut back by 4 bases and J by 4 bases. The CDR3 covers 15 residues. The CDR3 coding sequence is TGTGCCAGCAGCTCCCGGGACAGGGGCACCGGGGAGCTGTTTTTT. This encodes CASSSRDRGTGELFF.